Below are 10 T cell receptor beta chains sequenced from a single sample in a study of CD8+ T cells in alopecia areata. Reverse transcribed after extraction, RNA yielded cDNA as the sequencing template. Measured with immunoSEQ multiplex PCR; TCRdb has only the in-frame clones, and not every one. Sampling found under 350,000 clones, none seen once. Markers used for sorting pooled cutaneous lymph node cells were CD4, CD8alpha, NKG2D, NKG2ACE and others. Sequencing was done on a sample of CD4+ T cells sorted from a lymph node. The receptors here all came from a C3H/HeJ mouse with alopecia areata. MHC haplotype of the mouse line: H2-k.

About this clone: Germline and genes: mouse. The read terminates 4 residues before the CDR3 end, so the remaining end is supplied by the germline J gene. The J gene is TRBJ2-5, the V gene TRBV13-3, with TRBD2 identical over 7 bases. J lost 0 bases, V lost 0 bases, and 4 bases had no gene match. CDR3 size: 16 residues. Germline V gene sequence: CDR1 NNHDY, CDR2 SYVADS. Incomplete CDR3 DNA: TGTGCCAGCAGTGATGCTCTGGGGGATAACCAAGAC. This codes for CASSDALGDNQD. In full, the CDR3 reads CASSDALGDNQDTQYF.

Notes on this clone: Mouse names are used for the genes. The CDR3 is cut off 4 residues early in the read; its end comes from the germline J gene. The rearrangement uses TRBV12-1 and TRBJ1-2; TRBD1 aligns across 8 bases. The CDR3 loop spans 15 amino acids. Germline CDR1 reads SGHSN; CDR2 reads HYEKVE. V dropped 4 bases and J dropped 0; count of bases not matched to a gene: 6. CDR3 in amino acids: CASSPRQGTNSDYTF. The covered CDR3 bases are TGTGCCAGCTCCCCCAGACAGGGGACAAACTCC. The complete variable domain, with remaining parts taken from reference TRBV12-1 and TRBJ1-2, reads DSGVVQSPRHIIKEKGGRSVLTCIPISGHSNVVWYQQTLGKELKFLIQHYEKVERDKGFLPSRFSVQQFDDYHSEMNMSALELEDSAMYFCASSPRQGTNSDYTFGSGTRLLVI.

In the case of this clone: The gene symbols are mouse symbols. The CDR3 extends 4 residues past the end of the read, so its final part is completed from the germline J gene. This chain uses TRBV13-3 with TRBJ2-2; 7 nucleotides align to TRBD2. V dropped 3 bases and J dropped 1; count of bases not matched to a gene: 3. Germline lookup yields CDR1 NNHDY and CDR2 SYVADS. This CDR3 comprises 15 residues. The CDR3 bases that were read are TGTGCCAGCAGTGGACTGGGAGTAAACACCGGG. Translation: CASSGLGVNTG. The whole CDR3 is CASSGLGVNTGQLYF.

Only a few counts were recorded for this clone. The gene names given are mouse names. Sequencing ends 4 residues short of the CDR3 end; the germline J gene provides the rest. The rearrangement uses TRBV19 and TRBJ2-3; D perhaps matches TRBD2 (6 bases). Trimming removed 4 bases from V and 0 bases from J, with 12 bases in between. Germline V gives CDR1 FNHDT, CDR2 SITEND (reference sequence). The CDR3 sequence is 15 residues long. The DNA read from the CDR3 is TGTGCCAGCAGTGCCACTGGGATTAGTGCAGAA. It yields the protein CASSATGISAE. The full-length CDR3 reads as CASSATGISAETLYF.

A few counts support this clone. The gene names here belong to mouse. The read ends 4 residues early relative to the CDR3; the germline J gene fills the gap. This rearrangement joins TRBV13-1 to TRBJ2-3; D remains unclear. This CDR3 comprises 12 residues. Germline V gene data show CDR1 as NSHNY and CDR2 as SYGAGN. Trimming removed 2 bases from V and 4 bases from J, with 5 bases in between. Incomplete CDR3 DNA: TGTGCCAGCAGTGACCTCTCAGAA. It codes for CASSDLSE. In full, the CDR3 is CASSDLSETLYF.

This clone has only a few counts. Genes here carry mouse names. The CDR3 is cut off 4 residues early in the read; its end comes from the germline J gene. This sequence joins TRBV14 and TRBJ2-5, with D unclear. V gave up 5 bases and J gave up 0 bases, with 10 bases separating them. CDR1 and CDR2 (germline): SGHDT, FRDEAV. The CDR3 runs to 14 residues. The CDR3 DNA, read in part, is TGTGCCAGCAGAACAACAATTAACCAAGAC. Translation: CASRTTINQD. The entire CDR3 protein is CASRTTINQDTQYF.

This clone was counted between two and nine times. Gene names and germline refer to mouse. The read gets to within 4 residues of the CDR3 end, and the germline J gene fills in the rest. The V and J genes are TRBV19 and TRBJ2-5, with D possibly matching TRBD1 (6 bases). Looked up from germline, CDR1 is FNHDT and CDR2 is SITEND (reference sequence). The V end lost 4 bases, the J end lost 0 bases, and 9 bases lay between the germline ends. CDR3 length: 14 amino acids. CDR3: CASSRQDNQDTQYF. The DNA read from the CDR3 is TGTGCCAGCAGTCGACAGGATAACCAAGAC.

To note about this clone: Gene names refer to mouse genes. The read stops 4 residues short of the end of the CDR3; the missing end is completed from the germline J gene. The rearrangement joins TRBV13-1 to TRBJ2-2, with TRBD2 identical over 8 bases. This CDR3 has 16 amino acids. Germline V gives CDR1 NSHNY, CDR2 SYGAGN. After removal of 2 bases from V and 1 base from J, the junction contained 4 bases not matched to a gene. CDR3 loop: CASSDWGALNTGQLYF. CDR3 bases read: TGTGCCAGCAGTGACTGGGGGGCCCTAAACACCGGG.

This clone was found a few times. Mouse gene names and germline throughout. The read comes to an end 4 residues before the CDR3 does, leaving the germline J gene to fill in the end. The V gene is TRBV13-1, the J gene TRBJ2-3; TRBD1 aligns across 8 bases. The CDR3 length is 14 residues. Germline CDR1 reads NSHNY; CDR2 reads SYGAGN. Trimming took 5 bases from V and 1 from J; bases not matched to a gene: 3. CDR3 in amino acids: CASRDREGAETLYF. CDR3 DNA (partial): TGTGCCAGCAGGGACAGGGAGGGTGCAGAA.

A word on this clone: Gene names denote mouse genes. The CDR3 is CASGARTGANSDYTF. The CDR3 bases that were read are TGTGCCAGCGGTGCCAGGACAGGGGCAAACTCC. The chain recombines TRBV13-2 with TRBJ1-2, with 9 bases fitting TRBD1. The read terminates 4 residues ahead of where the CDR3 ends, so the germline J gene completes it. The germline CDR1 and CDR2 sequences are NNHNN and SYGAGS (reference sequence). Losses at the gene ends were 3 bases for V and 0 bases for J; bases not matched to a gene: 3. The CDR3 has 15 residues.